The rows below give T cell receptor beta chains drawn from one sample of a study of blood T cell repertoires in COVID-19. The table came from immunoSEQ multiplex PCR; TCRdb's copy has only in-frame clones and leaves some out. The table records about 280,000 clones, 80% to 95% of them present only once. Sequencing input: PBMCs or T cells enriched from blood (not recorded which). All receptors come from a man in his forties or fifties who had been exposed to COVID-19. Both conserved end residues are trimmed from each CDR3. Where a row states a size, it is once, few, many or the class of an expanded clone; other rows omit it.

clone_size j_call v_call cdr3_aa
- TRBJ2-3 TRBV5-1 ASSKDPRGDTQY
- TRBJ1-6 TRBV5-1 ASSLVQGNSPLH
- TRBJ2-1 TRBV6-2/TRBV6-3 ASSYSFLADYNEQF
- TRBJ1-1 TRBV29-1 SVVTGTTEAF
- TRBJ2-7 TRBV28 ASRTGVPYEQY
- TRBJ2-3 TRBV19 ASSIVETGDPNTQY
- TRBJ1-4 TRBV3-1/TRBV3-2 ASRGGEKLF
- TRBJ2-1 TRBV27 ASRGLGNNEQF
- TRBJ2-7 TRBV4-1 ASSQGRGRYEQY
- TRBJ2-3 TRBV9 ASSVQGDGRRDTQY
- TRBJ2-3 TRBV7-2 ASSEDTGADTQY
- TRBJ2-1 TRBV7-3 ASSPIRGEEQF
- TRBJ2-7 TRBV7-9 ASSGGGSIRPLSSYEQY
- TRBJ2-4 TRBV27 ASQSWEGVKNIQY
few TRBJ1-1 TRBV14 ASNLGGAGTEAF
- TRBJ2-7 TRBV19 ASSIALRWDRPYEQY
- TRBJ2-3 TRBV29-1 SVEAPRSTDTQY
- TRBJ2-1 TRBV9 ASSVGGLYNEQF
- TRBJ1-4 TRBV5-4 ASSSVLNEKLF
few TRBJ2-7 TRBV7-2 ASSFWTGPSSYEQY
- TRBJ2-5 TRBV29-1 SGAGTSREETQY
once TRBJ1-2 TRBV18 ASSPPDGGSGGYT
few TRBJ1-1 TRBV25-1 ASSETGGTEAF
- TRBJ2-7 TRBV19 ASSIDIHLAAYEQY
- TRBJ2-1 TRBV12-3/TRBV12-4 ASSFSDEQF
- TRBJ1-1 TRBV6-6 ASSYFRGEAF
- TRBJ2-7 TRBV7-9 ASSLTRAGTTYEQY
- TRBJ1-2 TRBV6-5 ASSRALGQSYGYT
- TRBJ1-2 TRBV28 ASRPNRLFYGYT
- TRBJ2-1 TRBV5-1 ASSSHGTSGSRVLFEQF
- TRBJ2-7 TRBV11-3 ASSGSSYEQY
- TRBJ2-1 TRBV29-1 SVHGLFTYNEQF
- TRBJ2-3 TRBV7-2 ASSLGLAVTDTQY